The text below deals with one T cell receptor (beta chain). This sample was taken from a study of response to subunit inactivated influenza vaccine. TCRdb ran MiXCR on the RT-PCR reads and lists one entry per CDR3 protein. The sample gives about 540,000 distinct CDR3 sequences, under 25% of which show up once; under 3.5% is in the top ten. This same sample was also part of a study on T cells expressing NK-cell markers. That source reports: Template switching by 5'RACE with UMIs generated the TCR beta cDNA. Cells sorted as CD3+CD56+NKG2C+, CD3+CD56+NKG2C- and CD3+CD56-NKG2C+ T cells supplied the TCR beta repertoires. The study found dominant NKG2C+ clonotypes at roughly 1.0-7.5% of CD8+ T cells in roughly six donors. The same clonotypes also predominated in the CD3+CD56-NKG2C+ fraction of a handful of donors.

The sequence came from a middle-aged man who received an inactivated influenza vaccine. Sequences were derived from CD4+ T cells sorted from PBMCs, sampled 11 to 12 days after vaccination.

For the CDR3, the DNA is TGCGCCAGCAGTGAAGGGACAAGCACAGATACGCAGTATTTT. Residues: CASSEGTSTDTQYF. The chain employs TRBV10-2 and TRBJ2-3, with D maybe TRBD1 (6 bases). The V end was cut by 3 bases, the J end by 0 bases, with 7 bases between. Germline V lookup: CDR1 WSHSY, CDR2 SAAADI. The CDR3 extends over 14 amino acids.